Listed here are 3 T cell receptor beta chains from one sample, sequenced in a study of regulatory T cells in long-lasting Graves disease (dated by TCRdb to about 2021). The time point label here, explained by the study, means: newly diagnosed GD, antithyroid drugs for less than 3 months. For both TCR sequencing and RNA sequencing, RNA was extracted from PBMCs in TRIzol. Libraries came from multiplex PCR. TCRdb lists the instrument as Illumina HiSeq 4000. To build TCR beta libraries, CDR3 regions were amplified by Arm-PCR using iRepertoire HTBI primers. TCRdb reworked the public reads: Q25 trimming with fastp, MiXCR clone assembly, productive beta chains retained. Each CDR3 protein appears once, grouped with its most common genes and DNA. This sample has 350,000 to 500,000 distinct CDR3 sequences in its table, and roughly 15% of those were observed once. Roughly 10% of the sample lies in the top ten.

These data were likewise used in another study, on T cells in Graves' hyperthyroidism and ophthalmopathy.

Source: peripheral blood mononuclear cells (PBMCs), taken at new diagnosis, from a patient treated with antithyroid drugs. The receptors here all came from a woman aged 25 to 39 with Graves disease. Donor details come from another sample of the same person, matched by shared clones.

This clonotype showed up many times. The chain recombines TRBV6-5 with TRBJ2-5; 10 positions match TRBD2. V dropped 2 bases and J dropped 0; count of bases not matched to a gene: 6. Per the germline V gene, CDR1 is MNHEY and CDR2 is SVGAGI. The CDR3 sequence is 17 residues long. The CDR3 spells CASSYGLGLANQETQYF. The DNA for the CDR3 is TGTGCCAGCAGTTACGGGTTGGGACTAGCGAACCAAGAGACCCAGTACTTC.

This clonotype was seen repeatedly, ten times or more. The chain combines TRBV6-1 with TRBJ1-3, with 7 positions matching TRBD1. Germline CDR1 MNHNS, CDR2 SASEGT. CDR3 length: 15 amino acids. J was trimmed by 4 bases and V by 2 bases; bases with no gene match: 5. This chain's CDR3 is CASSEYGTAGNTIYF. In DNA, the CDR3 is TGTGCCAGCAGTGAATACGGGACAGCGGGAAACACCATATATTTT.

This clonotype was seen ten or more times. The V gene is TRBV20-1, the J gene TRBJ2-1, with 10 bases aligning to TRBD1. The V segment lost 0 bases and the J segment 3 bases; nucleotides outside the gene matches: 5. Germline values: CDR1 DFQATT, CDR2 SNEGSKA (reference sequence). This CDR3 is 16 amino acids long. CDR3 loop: CSARDSRDRGYNEQFF. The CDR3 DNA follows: TGCAGTGCTAGAGATTCCCGGGACAGGGGCTACAATGAGCAGTTCTTC.